This entry features one T cell receptor (beta chain) sequence. This CDR3 region has 15 residues. From germline, CDR1 is SGDLS and CDR2 YYNGEE. V lost 0 bases to trimming and J lost 5 bases, with 14 bases between them. This specimen comes from a study of Ad26.COV2.S vaccination and SARS-CoV-2 variants. Treatment described: around 19 received Ad26.COV2.S at low or high dose, single or two shots; five or six received placebo; per-sample allocation not given. Vaccine and placebo recipients were sampled on day 63 after the first injection. The assay was immunoSEQ multiplex PCR, and TCRdb's table has in-frame clones only and misses some. Of some 350,000 clones listed, approximately 87% are singletons.

The starting material was peripheral blood, obtained in a trial of Ad26.COV2.S vaccine versus placebo. This clonotype was sampled from a person between 18 and 65 years old who received the Ad26.COV2.S COVID-19 vaccine or a placebo. The chain couples TRBV9 to TRBJ1-1; weak D call: TRBD1 (6 bases). In nucleotides, the CDR3 is TGTGCCAGCAGCGTAGTGGCGGGGGCGAGGACTGAAGCTTTCTTT. Protein product: CASSVVAGARTEAFF.